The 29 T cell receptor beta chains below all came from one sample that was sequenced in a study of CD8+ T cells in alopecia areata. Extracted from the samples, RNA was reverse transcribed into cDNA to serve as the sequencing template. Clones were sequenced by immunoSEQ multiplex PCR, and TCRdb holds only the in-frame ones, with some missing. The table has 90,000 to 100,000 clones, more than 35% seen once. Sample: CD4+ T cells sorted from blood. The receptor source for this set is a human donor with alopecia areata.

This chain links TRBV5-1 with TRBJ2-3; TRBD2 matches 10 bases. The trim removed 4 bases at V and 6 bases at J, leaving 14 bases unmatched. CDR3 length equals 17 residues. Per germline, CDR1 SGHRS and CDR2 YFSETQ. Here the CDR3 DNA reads TGCGCCAGCAGCGGAAGAGTCAGCGGGAGGGCCCCTGATACGCAGTATTTT. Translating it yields CASSGRVSGRAPDTQYF. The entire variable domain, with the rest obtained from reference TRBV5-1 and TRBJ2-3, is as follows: KAGVTQTPRYLIKTRGQQVTLSCSPISGHRSVSWYQQTPGQGLQFLFEYFSETQRNKGNFPGRFSGRQFSNSRSEMNVSTLELGDSALYLCASSGRVSGRAPDTQYFGPGTRLTVL.

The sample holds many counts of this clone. DNA of the CDR3: TGTGCCAGCAGCTTATCCGGGACAGATCAGCCCCAGCATTTT. Translated, it gives CASSLSGTDQPQHF. The rearrangement links TRBV7-9 to TRBJ1-5; the match to TRBD1 covers 7 bases. The CDR3 length is 14 residues. Trimming removed 2 bases from V and 5 bases from J; junction bases left unmatched: 3. Germline V lookup: CDR1 SEHNR, CDR2 FQNEAQ (reference sequence). Filled out from reference TRBV7-9 and TRBJ1-5, the complete variable domain reads DTGVSQNPRHKITKRGQNVTFRCDPISEHNRLYWYRQTLGQGPEFLTYFQNEAQLEKSRLLSDRFSAERPKGSFSTLEIQRTEQGDSAMYLCASSLSGTDQPQHFGDGTRLSIL.

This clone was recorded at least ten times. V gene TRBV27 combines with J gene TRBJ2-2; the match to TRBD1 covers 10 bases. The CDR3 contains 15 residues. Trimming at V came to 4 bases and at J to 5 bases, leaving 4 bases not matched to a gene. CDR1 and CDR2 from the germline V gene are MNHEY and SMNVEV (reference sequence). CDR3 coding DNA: TGTGCCAGCAGTTCGACAGGGGGCGCTACCGGGGAGCTGTTTTTT. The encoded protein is CASSSTGGATGELFF.

The CDR3 loop reads CAWSGLDNQPQHF. CDR3 sequence (DNA): TGTGCCTGGAGTGGATTGGACAATCAGCCCCAGCATTTT. The chain carries TRBV30 and TRBJ1-5, with D uncertain. Trimming removed 1 base from V and 3 bases from J, with 7 bases in between. There are 13 residues in the CDR3. The germline gives CDR1 GTSNPN, CDR2 SVGIG (reference sequence).

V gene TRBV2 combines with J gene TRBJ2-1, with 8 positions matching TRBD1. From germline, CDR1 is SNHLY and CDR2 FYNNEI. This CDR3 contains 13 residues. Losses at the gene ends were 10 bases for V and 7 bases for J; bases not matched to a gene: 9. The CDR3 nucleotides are TGTGCCACGCCCCAACAGGGGGGTAATGAGCAGTTCTTC. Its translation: CATPQQGGNEQFF.

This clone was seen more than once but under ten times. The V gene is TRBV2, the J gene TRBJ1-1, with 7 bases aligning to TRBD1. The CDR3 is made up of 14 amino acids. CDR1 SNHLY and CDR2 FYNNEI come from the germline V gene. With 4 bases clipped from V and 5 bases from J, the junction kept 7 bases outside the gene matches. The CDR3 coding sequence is TGTGCCAGCAGTGTTATAGGGGGCCGGACTGAAGCTTTCTTT. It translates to CASSVIGGRTEAFF.

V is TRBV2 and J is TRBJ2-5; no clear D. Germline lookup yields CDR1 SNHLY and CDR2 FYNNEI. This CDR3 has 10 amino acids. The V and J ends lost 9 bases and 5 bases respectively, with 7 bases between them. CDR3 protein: CARGMETQYF. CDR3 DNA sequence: TGTGCCAGGGGGATGGAGACCCAGTACTTC.

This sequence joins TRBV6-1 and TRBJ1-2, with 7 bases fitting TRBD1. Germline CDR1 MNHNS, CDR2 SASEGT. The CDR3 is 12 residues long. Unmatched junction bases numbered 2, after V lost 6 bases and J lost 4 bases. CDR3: CASRWDSYGYTF. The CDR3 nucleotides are TGTGCCAGCAGGTGGGACAGCTATGGCTACACCTTC.

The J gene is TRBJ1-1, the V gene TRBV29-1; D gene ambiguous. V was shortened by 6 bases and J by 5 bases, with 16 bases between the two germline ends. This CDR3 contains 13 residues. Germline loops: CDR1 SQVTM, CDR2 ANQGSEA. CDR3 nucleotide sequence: TGCAGCGTCGTCAAGAATGGGGATACTGAAGCTTTCTTT. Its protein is CSVVKNGDTEAFF.

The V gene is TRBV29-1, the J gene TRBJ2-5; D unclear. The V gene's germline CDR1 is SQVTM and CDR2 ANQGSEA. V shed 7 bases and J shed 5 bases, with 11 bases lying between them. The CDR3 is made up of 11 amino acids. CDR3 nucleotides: TGCAGCGCCCGAATACACGAGACCCAGTACTTC. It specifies CSARIHETQYF.

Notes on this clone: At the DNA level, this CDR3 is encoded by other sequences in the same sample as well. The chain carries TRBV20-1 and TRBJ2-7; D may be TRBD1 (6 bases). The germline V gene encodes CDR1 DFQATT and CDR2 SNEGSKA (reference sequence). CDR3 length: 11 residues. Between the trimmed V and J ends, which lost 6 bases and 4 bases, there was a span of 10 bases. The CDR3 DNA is TGCAGTGCCATACAGGGTTACGAGCAGTACTTC. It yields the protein CSAIQGYEQYF.

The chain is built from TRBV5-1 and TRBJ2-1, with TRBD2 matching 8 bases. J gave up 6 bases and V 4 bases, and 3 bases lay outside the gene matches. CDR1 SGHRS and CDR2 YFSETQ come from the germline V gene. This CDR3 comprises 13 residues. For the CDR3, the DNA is TGCGCCAGCAGCGAGGGGACTAGCAATGAGCAGTTCTTC. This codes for CASSEGTSNEQFF. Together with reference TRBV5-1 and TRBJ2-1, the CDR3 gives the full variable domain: KAGVTQTPRYLIKTRGQQVTLSCSPISGHRSVSWYQQTPGQGLQFLFEYFSETQRNKGNFPGRFSGRQFSNSRSEMNVSTLELGDSALYLCASSEGTSNEQFFGPGTRLTVL.

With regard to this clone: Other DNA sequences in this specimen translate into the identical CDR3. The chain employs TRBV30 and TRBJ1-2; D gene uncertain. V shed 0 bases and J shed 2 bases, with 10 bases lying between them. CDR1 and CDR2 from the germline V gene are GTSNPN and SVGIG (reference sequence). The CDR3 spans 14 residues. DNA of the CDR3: TGTGCCTGGAGTGTACTGGGGAGGAACTATGGCTACACCTTC. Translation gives CAWSVLGRNYGYTF.

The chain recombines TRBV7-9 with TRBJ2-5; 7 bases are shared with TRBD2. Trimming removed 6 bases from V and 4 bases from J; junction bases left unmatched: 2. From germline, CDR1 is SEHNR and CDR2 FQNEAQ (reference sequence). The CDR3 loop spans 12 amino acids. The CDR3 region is CASRAGRETQYF. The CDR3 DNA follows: TGTGCCAGCAGAGCGGGGCGAGAGACCCAGTACTTC.

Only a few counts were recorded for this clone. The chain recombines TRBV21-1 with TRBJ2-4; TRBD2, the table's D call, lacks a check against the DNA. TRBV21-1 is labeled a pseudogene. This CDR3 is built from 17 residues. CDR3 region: CASSSGGLGMGRNIQYF. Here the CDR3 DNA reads TGTGCCAGCAGCTCCGGGGGACTAGGAATGGGCAGGAACATTCAGTACTTC.

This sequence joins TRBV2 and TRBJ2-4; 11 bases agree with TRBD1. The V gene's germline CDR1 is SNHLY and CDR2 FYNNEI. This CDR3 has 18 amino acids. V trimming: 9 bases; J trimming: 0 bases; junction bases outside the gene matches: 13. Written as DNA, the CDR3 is TGTGCCAGTACAGGGACAGGGGGTTCAGAGCTAGCCAAAAACATTCAGTACTTC. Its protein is CASTGTGGSELAKNIQYF.

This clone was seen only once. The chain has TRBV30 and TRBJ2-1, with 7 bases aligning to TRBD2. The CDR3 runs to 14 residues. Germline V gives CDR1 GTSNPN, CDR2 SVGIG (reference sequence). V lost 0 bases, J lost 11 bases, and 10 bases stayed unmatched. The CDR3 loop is CAWSVTGLADKQFF. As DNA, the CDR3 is TGTGCCTGGAGTGTAACGGGGCTAGCGGATAAGCAGTTCTTC. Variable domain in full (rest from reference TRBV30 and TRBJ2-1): SQTIHQWPATLVQPVGSPLSLECTVEGTSNPNLYWYRQAAGRGLQLLFYSVGIGQISSEVPQNLSASRPQDRQFILSSKKLLLSDSGFYLCAWSVTGLADKQFFGPGTRLTVL.

CDR3 loop: CSVGRLAAENEQFF. In DNA, the CDR3 is TGCAGCGTTGGGAGGCTAGCGGCCGAAAATGAGCAGTTCTTC. This sequence joins TRBV29-1 and TRBJ2-1; 7 bases are a match to TRBD2. CDR3 length: 14 residues. CDR1 and CDR2 from the germline V gene are SQVTM and ANQGSEA. V shed 4 bases and J 7 bases; nucleotides not matched to a gene: 10.

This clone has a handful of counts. CDR3 bases: TGTGCCAGCAGCCCGGAGGCCCATGAGCCCGGCATCACAGATACGCAGTATTTT. Translation: CASSPEAHEPGITDTQYF. This chain connects TRBV7-3 to TRBJ2-3; the D gene is possibly TRBD2 (5 bases). The CDR3 sequence is 18 residues long. The V and J ends lost 5 bases and 2 bases respectively, with 23 bases between them. Germline CDR1 and CDR2: SGHTA and FQGTGA.

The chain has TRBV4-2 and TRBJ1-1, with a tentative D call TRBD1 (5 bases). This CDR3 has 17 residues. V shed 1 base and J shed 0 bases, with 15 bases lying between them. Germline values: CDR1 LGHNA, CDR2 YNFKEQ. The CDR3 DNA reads TGTGCCAGCAGCCAAGTATGGGGAGGGGAGGTGAACACTGAAGCTTTCTTT. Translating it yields CASSQVWGGEVNTEAFF.

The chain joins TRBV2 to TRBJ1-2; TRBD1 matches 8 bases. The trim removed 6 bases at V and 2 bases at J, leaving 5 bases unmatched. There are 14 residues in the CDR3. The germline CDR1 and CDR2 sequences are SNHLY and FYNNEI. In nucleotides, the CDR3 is TGTGCCAGCAGAGAGACAGGGGACAACTATGGCTACACCTTC. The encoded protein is CASRETGDNYGYTF.

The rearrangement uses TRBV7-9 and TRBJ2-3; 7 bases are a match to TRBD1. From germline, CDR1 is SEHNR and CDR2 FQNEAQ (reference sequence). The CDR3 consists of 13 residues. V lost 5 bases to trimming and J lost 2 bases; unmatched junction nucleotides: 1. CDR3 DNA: TGTGCCAGCAGCGACAGGGCCACAGATACGCAGTATTTT. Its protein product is CASSDRATDTQYF.

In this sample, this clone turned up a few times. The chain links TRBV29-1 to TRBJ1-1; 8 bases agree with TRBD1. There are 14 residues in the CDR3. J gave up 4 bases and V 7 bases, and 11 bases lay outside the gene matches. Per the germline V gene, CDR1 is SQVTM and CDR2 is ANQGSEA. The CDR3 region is CSGYRGGSPTEAFF. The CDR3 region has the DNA TGCAGCGGGTACAGGGGGGGGTCGCCCACTGAAGCTTTCTTT.

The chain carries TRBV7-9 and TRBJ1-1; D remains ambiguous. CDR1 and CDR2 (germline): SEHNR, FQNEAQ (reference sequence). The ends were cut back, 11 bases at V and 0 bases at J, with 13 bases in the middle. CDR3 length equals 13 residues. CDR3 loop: CAGGRELNTEAFF. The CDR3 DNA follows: TGTGCCGGCGGACGGGAGTTGAACACTGAAGCTTTCTTT.

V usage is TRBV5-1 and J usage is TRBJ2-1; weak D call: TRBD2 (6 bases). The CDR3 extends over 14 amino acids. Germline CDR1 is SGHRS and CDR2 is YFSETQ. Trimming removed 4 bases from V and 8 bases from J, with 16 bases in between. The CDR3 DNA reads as TGCGCCAGCAGCAGGAGGGGCCAGGGCGATGAGCAGTTCTTC. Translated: CASSRRGQGDEQFF.

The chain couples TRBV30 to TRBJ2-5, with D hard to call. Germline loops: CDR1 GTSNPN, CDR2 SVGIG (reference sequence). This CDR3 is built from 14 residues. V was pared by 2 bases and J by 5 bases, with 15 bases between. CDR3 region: CAWSPDPPSETQYF. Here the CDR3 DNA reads TGTGCCTGGAGTCCCGACCCTCCGTCGGAGACCCAGTACTTC. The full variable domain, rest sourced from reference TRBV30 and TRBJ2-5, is SQTIHQWPATLVQPVGSPLSLECTVEGTSNPNLYWYRQAAGRGLQLLFYSVGIGQISSEVPQNLSASRPQDRQFILSSKKLLLSDSGFYLCAWSPDPPSETQYFGPGTRLLVL.

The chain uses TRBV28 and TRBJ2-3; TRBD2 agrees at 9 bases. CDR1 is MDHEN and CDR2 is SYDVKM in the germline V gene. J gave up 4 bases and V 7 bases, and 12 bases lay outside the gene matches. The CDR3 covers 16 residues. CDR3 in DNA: TGTGCCAGCAATCATCATCAGCGGGAGGTGGCAGATACGCAGTATTTT. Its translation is CASNHHQREVADTQYF. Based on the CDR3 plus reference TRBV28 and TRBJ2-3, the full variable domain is DVKVTQSSRYLVKRTGEKVFLECVQDMDHENMFWYRQDPGLGLRLIYFSYDVKMKEKGDIPEGYSVSREKKERFSLILESASTNQTSMYLCASNHHQREVADTQYFGPGTRLTVL.

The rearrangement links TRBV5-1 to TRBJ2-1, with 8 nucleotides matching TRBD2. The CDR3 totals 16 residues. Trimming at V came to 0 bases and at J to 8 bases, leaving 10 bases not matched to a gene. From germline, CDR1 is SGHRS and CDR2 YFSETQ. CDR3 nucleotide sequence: TGCGCCAGCAGCTTGGACCCGGGAGGGCCGAGCTATGAGCAGTTCTTC. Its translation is CASSLDPGGPSYEQFF.

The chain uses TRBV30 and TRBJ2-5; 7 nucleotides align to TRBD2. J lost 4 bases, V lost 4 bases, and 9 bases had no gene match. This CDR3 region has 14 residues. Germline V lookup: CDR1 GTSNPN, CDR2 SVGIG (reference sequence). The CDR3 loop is CAWTAGGFRETQYF. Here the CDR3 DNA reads TGTGCCTGGACAGCCGGGGGGTTCCGAGAGACCCAGTACTTC.